This T cell receptor beta chain was sequenced in a study of blood T cell repertoires in COVID-19. Across the study: Both acute and convalescent COVID-19 samples were obtained from the United States, Italy and Spain. Nucleic acid was either cDNA or gDNA, and it came from T cells, B-cell-depleted T cells, or PBMCs.

The CDR3 is 15 amino acids. Per the germline V gene, CDR1 is MNHNY and CDR2 is SVGAGI (reference sequence). Unmatched junction bases numbered 2, after V lost 0 bases and J lost 1 base. Original handling: Amplification with reference gene primers provided the estimates of nucleated cell counts. Assay used: immunoSEQ multiplex PCR; TCRdb lists only in-frame clones, some missing. V and J calls and clone size are copied from that table; D and trimming were computed from the DNA. The table shows fewer than 250,000 clones, with around 80% occurring only once. The V gene is TRBV6-6, the J gene TRBJ2-7; 8 nucleotides agree with TRBD2. Source material: peripheral blood. This clonotype was obtained from a woman older than 75 with acute or convalescent COVID-19. The CDR3 DNA follows: TGTGCCAGCAGTTACTCGGCGGGAGGTTCCTACGAGCAGTACTTC. This translates into CASSYSAGGSYEQYF.